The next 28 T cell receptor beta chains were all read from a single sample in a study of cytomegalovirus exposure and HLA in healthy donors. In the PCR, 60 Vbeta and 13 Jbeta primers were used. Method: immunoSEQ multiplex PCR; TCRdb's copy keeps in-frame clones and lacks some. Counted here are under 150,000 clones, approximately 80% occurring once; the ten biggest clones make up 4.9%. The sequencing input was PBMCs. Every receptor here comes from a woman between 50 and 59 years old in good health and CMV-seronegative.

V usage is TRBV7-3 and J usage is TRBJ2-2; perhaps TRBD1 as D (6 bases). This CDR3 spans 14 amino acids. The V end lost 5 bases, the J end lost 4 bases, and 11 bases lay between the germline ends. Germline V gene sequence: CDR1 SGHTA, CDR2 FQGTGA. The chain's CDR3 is CASSSLGGTGELFF. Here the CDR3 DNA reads TGTGCCAGCAGCAGCTTAGGGGGCACCGGGGAGCTGTTTTTT.

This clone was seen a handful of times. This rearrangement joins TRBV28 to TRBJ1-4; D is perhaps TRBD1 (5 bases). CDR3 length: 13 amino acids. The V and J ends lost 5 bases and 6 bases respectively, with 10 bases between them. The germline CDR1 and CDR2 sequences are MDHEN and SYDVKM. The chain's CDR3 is CASSMWGDEKLFF. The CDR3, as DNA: TGTGCCAGCAGTATGTGGGGGGATGAAAAACTGTTTTTT.

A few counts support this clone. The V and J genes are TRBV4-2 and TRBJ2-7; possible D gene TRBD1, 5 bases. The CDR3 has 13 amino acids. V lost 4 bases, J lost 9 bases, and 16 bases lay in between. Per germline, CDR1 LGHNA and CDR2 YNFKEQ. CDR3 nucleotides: TGTGCCAGCAGCCCTCAGGGTTACGAAGGGCAGTACTTC. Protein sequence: CASSPQGYEGQYF.

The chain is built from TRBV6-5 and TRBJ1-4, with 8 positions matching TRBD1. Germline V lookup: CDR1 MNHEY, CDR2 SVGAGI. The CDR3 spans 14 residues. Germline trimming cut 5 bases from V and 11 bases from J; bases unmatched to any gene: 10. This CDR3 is CASSRRGRLNKLFF. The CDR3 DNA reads TGTGCCAGCAGTCGCAGGGGGCGCTTAAATAAACTGTTTTTT.

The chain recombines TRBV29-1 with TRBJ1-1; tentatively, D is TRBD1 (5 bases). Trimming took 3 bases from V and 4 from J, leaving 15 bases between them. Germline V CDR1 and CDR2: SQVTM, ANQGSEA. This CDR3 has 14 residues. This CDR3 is CSVDPSGGGTEAFF. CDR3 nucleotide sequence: TGCAGCGTTGACCCATCCGGGGGAGGCACTGAAGCTTTCTTT.

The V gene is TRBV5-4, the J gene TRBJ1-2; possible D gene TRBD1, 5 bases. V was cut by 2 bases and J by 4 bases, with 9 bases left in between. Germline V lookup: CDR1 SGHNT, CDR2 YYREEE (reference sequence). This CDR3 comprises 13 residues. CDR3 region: CASSFQGFYGYTF. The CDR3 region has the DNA TGTGCCAGCAGCTTTCAGGGCTTCTATGGCTACACCTTC.

CDR3 in amino acids: CASSFSGGLNEQFF. CDR3 nucleotides: TGTGCCAGCAGCTTTAGCGGGGGGCTCAATGAGCAGTTCTTC. This chain uses TRBV7-9 with TRBJ2-1, with TRBD2 identical over 10 bases. V lost 3 bases, J lost 6 bases, and 2 bases stayed unmatched. The CDR3 consists of 14 residues. CDR1 and CDR2 (germline): SEHNR, FQNEAQ (reference sequence).

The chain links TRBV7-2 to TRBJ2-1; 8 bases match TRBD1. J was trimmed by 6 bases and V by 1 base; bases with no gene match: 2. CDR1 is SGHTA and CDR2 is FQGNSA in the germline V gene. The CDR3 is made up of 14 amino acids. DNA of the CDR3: TGTGCCAGCAGCTTAGGGCAGGGGGCCAATGAGCAGTTCTTC. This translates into CASSLGQGANEQFF.

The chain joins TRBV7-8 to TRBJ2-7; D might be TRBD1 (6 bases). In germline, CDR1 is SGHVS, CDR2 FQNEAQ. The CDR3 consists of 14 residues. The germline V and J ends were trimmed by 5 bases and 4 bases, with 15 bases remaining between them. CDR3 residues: CASSPRVGGYEQYF. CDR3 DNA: TGTGCCAGCAGCCCACGGGTAGGGGGATACGAGCAGTACTTC.

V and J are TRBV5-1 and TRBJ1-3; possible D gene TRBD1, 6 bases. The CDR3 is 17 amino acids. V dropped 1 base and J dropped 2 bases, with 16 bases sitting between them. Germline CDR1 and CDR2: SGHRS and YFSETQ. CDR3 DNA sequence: TGCGCCAGCAGCTTGTCGGGGGGCCTTAGGACTGGAAACACCATATATTTT. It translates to CASSLSGGLRTGNTIYF.

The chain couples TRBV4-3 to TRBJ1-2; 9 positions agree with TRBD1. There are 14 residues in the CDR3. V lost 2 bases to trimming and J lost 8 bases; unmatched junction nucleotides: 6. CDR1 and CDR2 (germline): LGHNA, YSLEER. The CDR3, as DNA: TGCGCCAGCAGCCAACGACAGGGGGGAGAGGGCTACACCTTC. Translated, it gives CASSQRQGGEGYTF.

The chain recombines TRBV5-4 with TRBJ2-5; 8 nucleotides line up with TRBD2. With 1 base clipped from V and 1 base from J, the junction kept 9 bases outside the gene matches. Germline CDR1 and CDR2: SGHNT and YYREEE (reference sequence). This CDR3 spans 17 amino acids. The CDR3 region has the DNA TGTGCCAGCAGCTTGAGCGGACGGGGGGGCATCCAAGAGACCCAGTACTTC. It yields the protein CASSLSGRGGIQETQYF.

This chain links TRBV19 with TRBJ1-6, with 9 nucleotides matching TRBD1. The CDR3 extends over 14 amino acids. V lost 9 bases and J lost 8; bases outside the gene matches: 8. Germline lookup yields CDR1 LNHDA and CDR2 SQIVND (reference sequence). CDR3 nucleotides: TGTGCCAGCGAAACCGGGACAGGGTATTCACCCCTCCACTTT. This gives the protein CASETGTGYSPLHF.

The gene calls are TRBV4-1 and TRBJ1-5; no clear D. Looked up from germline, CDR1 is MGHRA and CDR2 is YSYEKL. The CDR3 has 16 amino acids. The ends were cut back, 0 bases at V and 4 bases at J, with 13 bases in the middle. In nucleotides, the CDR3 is TGCGCCAGCAGCCAAGAATTGGGTCCCAGGAATCAGCCCCAGCATTTT. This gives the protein CASSQELGPRNQPQHF.

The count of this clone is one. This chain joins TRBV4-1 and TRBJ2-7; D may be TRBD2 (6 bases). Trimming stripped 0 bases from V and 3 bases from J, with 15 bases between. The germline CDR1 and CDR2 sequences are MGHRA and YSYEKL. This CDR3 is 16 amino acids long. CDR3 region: CASSQDPRGDVYEQYF. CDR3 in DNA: TGCGCCAGCAGCCAAGATCCGCGCGGGGATGTCTACGAGCAGTACTTC.

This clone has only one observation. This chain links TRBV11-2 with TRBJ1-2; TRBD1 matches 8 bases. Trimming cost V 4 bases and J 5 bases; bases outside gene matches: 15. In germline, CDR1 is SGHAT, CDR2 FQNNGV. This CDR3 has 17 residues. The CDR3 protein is CASSSPRVRGHAYGYTF. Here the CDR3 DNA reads TGTGCCAGCAGCTCCCCCCGGGTCAGGGGGCACGCTTATGGCTACACCTTC.

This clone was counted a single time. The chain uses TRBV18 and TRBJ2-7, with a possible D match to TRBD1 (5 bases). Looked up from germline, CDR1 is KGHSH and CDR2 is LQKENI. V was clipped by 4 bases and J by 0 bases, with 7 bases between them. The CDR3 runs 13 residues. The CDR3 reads CASSLTASYEQYF. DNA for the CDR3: TGTGCCAGCTCACTGACAGCCTCCTACGAGCAGTACTTC.

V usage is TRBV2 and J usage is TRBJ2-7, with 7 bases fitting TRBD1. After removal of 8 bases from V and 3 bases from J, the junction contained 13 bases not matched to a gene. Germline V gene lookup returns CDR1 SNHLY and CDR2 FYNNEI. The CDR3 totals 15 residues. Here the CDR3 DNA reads TGTGCCAGCTGTAACGACAGGGCAACCTGCTACGAGCAGTACTTC. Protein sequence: CASCNDRATCYEQYF. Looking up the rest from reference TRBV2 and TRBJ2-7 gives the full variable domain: EPEVTQTPSHQVTQMGQEVILRCVPISNHLYFYWYRQILGQKVEFLVSFYNNEISEKSEIFDDQFSVERPDGSNFTLKIRSTKLEDSAMYFCASCNDRATCYEQYFGPGTRLTVT.

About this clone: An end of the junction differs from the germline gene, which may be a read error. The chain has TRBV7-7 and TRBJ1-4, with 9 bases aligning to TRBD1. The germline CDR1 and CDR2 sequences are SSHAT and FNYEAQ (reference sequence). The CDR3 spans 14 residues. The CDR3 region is CASSPGQGSEKLFF. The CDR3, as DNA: TGTGCTAGCAGCCCGGGACAGGGTTCAGAAAAACTGTTTTTT.

The CDR3 loop is CASRIDRNTEAFF. CDR3 sequence (DNA): TGTGCCAGCAGAATCGACAGGAACACTGAAGCTTTCTTT. This rearrangement joins TRBV6-5 to TRBJ1-1; a weak D match, TRBD1 (5 bases). The V end lost 6 bases, the J end lost 1 base, and 9 bases lay between the germline ends. Germline V gene sequence: CDR1 MNHEY, CDR2 SVGAGI. This CDR3 is built from 13 residues.

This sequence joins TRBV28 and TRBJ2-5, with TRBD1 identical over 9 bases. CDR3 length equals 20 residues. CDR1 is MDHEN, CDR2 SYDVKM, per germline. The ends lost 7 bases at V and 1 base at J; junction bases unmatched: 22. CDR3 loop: CASNSLGRGQGSFPQETQYF. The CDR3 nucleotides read TGTGCCAGCAATTCCTTGGGGAGGGGACAGGGATCCTTTCCCCAAGAGACCCAGTACTTC.

The CDR3 region has the DNA TGTGCCAGCTCACCTAGTATACTAGCGGACACAGATACGCAGTATTTT. Translating gives CASSPSILADTDTQYF. V and J are TRBV18 and TRBJ2-3; 8 positions match TRBD2. Germline CDR1 is KGHSH and CDR2 is LQKENI. Unmatched junction bases numbered 7, after V lost 3 bases and J lost 2 bases. The CDR3 sequence is 16 residues long.

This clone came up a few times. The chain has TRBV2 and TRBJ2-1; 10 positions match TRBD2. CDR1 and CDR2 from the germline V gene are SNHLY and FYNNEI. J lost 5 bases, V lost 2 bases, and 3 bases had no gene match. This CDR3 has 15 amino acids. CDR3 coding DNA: TGTGCCAGCAGTGAATACCTAGCGGGGGACAATGAGCAGTTCTTC. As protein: CASSEYLAGDNEQFF.

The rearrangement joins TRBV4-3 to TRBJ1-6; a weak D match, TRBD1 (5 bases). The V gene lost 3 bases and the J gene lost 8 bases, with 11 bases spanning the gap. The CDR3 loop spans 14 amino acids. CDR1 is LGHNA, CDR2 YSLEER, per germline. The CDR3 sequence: CASSQGPGDSPLHF. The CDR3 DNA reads TGCGCCAGCAGCCAGGGTCCGGGGGATTCACCCCTCCACTTT.

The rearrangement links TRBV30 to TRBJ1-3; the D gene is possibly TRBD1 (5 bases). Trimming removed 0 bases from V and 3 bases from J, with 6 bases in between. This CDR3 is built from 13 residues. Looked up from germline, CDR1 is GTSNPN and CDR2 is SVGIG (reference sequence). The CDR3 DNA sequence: TGTGCCTGGAGTGTCCAGGGTGGAAACACCATATATTTT. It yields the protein CAWSVQGGNTIYF.

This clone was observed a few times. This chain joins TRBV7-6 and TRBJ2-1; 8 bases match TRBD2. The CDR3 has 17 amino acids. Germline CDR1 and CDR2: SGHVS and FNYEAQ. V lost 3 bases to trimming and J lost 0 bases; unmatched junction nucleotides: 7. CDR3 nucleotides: TGTGCCAGCAGCTTTTCTCTTGCGGGGGGCTCCTACAATGAGCAGTTCTTC. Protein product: CASSFSLAGGSYNEQFF.

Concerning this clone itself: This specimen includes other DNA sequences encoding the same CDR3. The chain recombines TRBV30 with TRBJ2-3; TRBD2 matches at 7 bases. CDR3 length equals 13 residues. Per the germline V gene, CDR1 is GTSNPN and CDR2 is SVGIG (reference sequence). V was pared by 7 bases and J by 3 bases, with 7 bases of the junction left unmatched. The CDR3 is CASGQGGTDTQYF. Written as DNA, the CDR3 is TGTGCCTCCGGGCAGGGAGGGACAGATACGCAGTATTTT.

CDR3 region: CASAPAGLELEQYF. CDR3 coding DNA: TGTGCCAGCGCCCCGGCGGGACTAGAACTCGAGCAGTACTTC. The chain employs TRBV7-2 and TRBJ2-7; TRBD2 matches 8 bases. Germline values: CDR1 SGHTA, CDR2 FQGNSA. Trimming cost V 8 bases and J 6 bases; bases outside gene matches: 12. CDR3 length equals 14 residues. Drawing the rest from reference TRBV7-2 and TRBJ2-7, the complete variable domain is GAGVSQSPSNKVTEKGKDVELRCDPISGHTALYWYRQSLGQGLEFLIYFQGNSAPDKSGLPSDRFSAERTGGSVSTLTIQRTQQEDSAVYLCASAPAGLELEQYFGPGTRLTVT.